This T cell receptor (beta chain) was captured by sequencing in a study of patients with pleural tuberculosis (TCRdb year 2014). Remarks on this clonotype: The specificity of this receptor is unknown. Base qualities are not recorded, but no much larger clone differs from it by a single base.

The reads were generated on an Illumina Genome Analyzer IIx. The public reads were run again by TCRdb, first through fastp at Q25 and then through MiXCR, and only productive beta chains were kept. When rows share a CDR3 protein, they turn into one entry using the most common DNA and genes. This sample is represented by 45,000 to 60,000 distinct CDR3 sequences; around 6.7% of them were singletons. Roughly 15% of the sample rests with the top ten. The sequence came from a human donor with pleural tuberculosis.

The sequence in DNA is TGTGCCAGCAGCTTAGGGTGGACACAAGCTAATGAAAAACTGTTTTTT. The encoded protein is CASSLGWTQANEKLFF. This chain is built from TRBV11-1 and TRBJ1-4; TRBD1 is perhaps the D gene, given 5 matching bases. The trim is 1 base for V and 3 bases for J, with a gap of 12 bases between the germline ends. From a lookup of the germline V gene (reference sequence), CDR1 and CDR2 are SGHAT and FQDESV. The CDR3 contains 16 residues, cysteine and phenylalanine counted. Just CDR3 DNA is preserved here, 48 bases in frame from base 1.